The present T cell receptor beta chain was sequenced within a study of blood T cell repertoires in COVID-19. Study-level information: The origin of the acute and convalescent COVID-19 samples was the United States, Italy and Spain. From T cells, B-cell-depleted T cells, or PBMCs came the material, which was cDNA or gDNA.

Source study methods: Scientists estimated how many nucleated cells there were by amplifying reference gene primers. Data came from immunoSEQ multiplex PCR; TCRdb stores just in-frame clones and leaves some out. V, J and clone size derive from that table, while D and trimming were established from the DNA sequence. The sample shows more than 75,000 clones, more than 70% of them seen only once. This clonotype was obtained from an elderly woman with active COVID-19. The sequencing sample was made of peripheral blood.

The CDR3 reads CASGRDRGQTQYF. The CDR3 DNA reads TGTGCCAGCGGGCGGGACAGGGGGCAGACCCAGTACTTC. This rearrangement joins TRBV28 to TRBJ2-5, with 12 bases aligning to TRBD1. This CDR3 has 13 amino acids. Germline V CDR1 and CDR2: MDHEN, SYDVKM. With V trimmed by 8 bases and J by 6 bases, 4 bases remained unmatched.